The TCR beta chain described here comes from a study of cytomegalovirus exposure and HLA in healthy donors listed by TCRdb under 2017. For the study in its entirety: An earlier analysis of approximately 600 of the donors reported roughly 300 Gb of sequence data and approximately 110 million unique TCR beta sequences from roughly 200 million T cells. Around 320 gigabases of sequencing data and tens of millions of unique TCR sequences were included in an early release covering 550 to 800 HLA-typed donors. Of the 300 to 500 genotyped donors, 81% were placed in the genetic ancestry cluster associated with self-reported Caucasian donors. The study aimed to test whether signatures of past pathogen exposure could be identified by cataloging public T cell receptors. The study used immunosequencing to profile the T cell repertoires of under 700 subjects and linked those repertoires to cytomegalovirus serostatus. In addition to the first cohort of hundreds of subjects, a separate validation cohort of 130 or so different subjects was used. High-throughput TCR immunosequencing, statistical association of individual TCRs with disease status, and machine learning were combined to predict cytomegalovirus infection status. A later analysis re-examined previously published TCR beta repertoires from about 700 donors and added high-resolution HLA genotyping to investigate patterns of TCR occurrence. The later analysis used no new phenotypic data to find candidate immune exposures, relying instead on TCR beta sequences and their occurrence across donors. An earlier analysis of 587 of the donors applied high-throughput TCR beta sequencing to assess whether each TCR beta V gene segment acted as functional or pseudogenic. Donor age, sex, ethnicity and CMV serostatus were collected together with the repertoire data. Genome-wide SNP genotypes for about 65% of the 666 donors were used in a later genetic analysis, which treated that subset as a discovery cohort. All discovery cohort repertoires had been generated on a single sequencing platform. HLA typing covered class I and class II loci at four-digit resolution. Typing coverage varied by locus: about 629-630 donors for A, B, C, DRB1 and DQB1; more than 500 for DQA1; more than 600 for DPA1; more than 450 for DPB1. Several DR-DQ haplotypes were treated as single units for association and clustering because of strong linkage in the cohort. On average, around 230,000 unique TCR beta nucleotide sequences were sequenced per donor among a few hundred genotyped donors of the cohort, with roughly 18% of those sequences being non-productive. Overall study outcomes, separate from this receptor: Several of the top co-occurrence clusters appeared to be linked to parvovirus B19, influenza, CMV and Epstein-Barr virus, according to a later analysis. Because counts were too low, roughly 16 rarely observed V segments, including chromosome 9 orphons, were left out of the earlier analysis of 500 to 650 of the donors. A cluster of highly shared sequence variants was judged likely to represent a technical artifact of the sequencing pipeline. Correlated functional status among segregating V segments might reflect linkage disequilibrium, but an unknown experimental factor could not be ruled out. The authors suggested that the approach could potentially be generalized to other disease states and immunological phenotypes. A later analysis found that HLA-associated TCR beta chains were more clonally expanded and had lower generation probabilities than equally common non-associated chains. Some IMGT-functional V segments, including TRBV6-2 and TRBV6-3, could not be distinguished by the 87-base-pair reads and were therefore excluded. In this cohort, only TCR beta chains were sequenced, and detectable features were limited by the absence of alpha or paired-chain data. Broadly in line with IMGT annotations, most TCR beta V segments showed up in productive rearrangements about 90% or about 30% of the time in an earlier analysis of 587 of the donors. A later analysis found that most CMV-associated TCR beta chains appeared HLA-restricted, with HLA associations seemingly driven largely by CMV exposure. In a later genetic analysis, fewer N-insertions in productive TCRs were reported among donors in an Asian-associated ancestry cluster than the approximately 710-donor mean. Immune exposure information for the cohort was limited to CMV serostatus. The presence/absence analyses assumed that sequencing depth was roughly uniform across donors, and that assumption may not be true. A further reported finding was that TCR beta sequences accurately predicted the HLA-A and HLA-B alleles for most subjects in the first cohort. According to a later analysis, TCR association rates differed among HLA loci, with DRB1 alleles showing the most associated TCRs and HLA-C alleles showing the fewest. Assigning TCR associations to individual alleles was difficult when HLA alleles, especially DR and DQ, strongly co-occurred. The study gave a list of 150 to 200 TCR beta chains associated with cytomegalovirus. In a later analysis, 16,951 TCR beta sequences were associated with specific HLA alleles at a false discovery rate of 0.05. In vitro tests confirmed that three of the cytomegalovirus-associated TCR beta chains recognize cytomegalovirus antigens. The classifier was reported to diagnose cytomegalovirus status with high specificity and sensitivity in both the original cohort and the validation cohort. Most TCR sequences were seen in very few donors, while some public TCRs were found in many individuals. HLA typing was unavailable for some donors at each locus, so association tests used only the typed subset. In a later genetic analysis, a missense DCLRE1C variant was associated with V-gene and J-gene trimming of TCR beta chains, and the association was replicated in an independent cohort.

Library construction relied on the immunoSEQ multiplex PCR assay. The multiplex PCR relied on a mix of 60 forward primers for TCR Vbeta segments and 13 reverse primers for TCR Jbeta segments. Amplification of the CDR3 region of rearranged TCR beta genes was performed with a multiplex PCR assay on genomic DNA. On the Illumina HiSeq System, the amplified TCR beta libraries were sequenced as 87-base-pair reads. The authors' analysis ran thus. Across the 500 to 700 repertoires, a later analysis counted 80 million or so unique TCR beta chains, around 11 million of which were shared by at least two donors. Raw reads were error-corrected and collapsed into unique sequences with a nearest-neighbor algorithm that merged closely related sequences to remove PCR and sequencing errors. CDR3 sequences were aligned to IMGT reference sequences to assign V, D and J gene segments. For a sequence to be retained, a match of at least six nucleotides was required to both a V gene segment and a J gene segment. A rearrangement was called productive if the CDR3 had no stop codons and remained in frame with V and J, and every other rearrangement was called non-productive. CDR3 was defined according to IMGT convention as the region running from the second conserved V-encoded cysteine to the conserved J-encoded phenylalanine. Sequences without an unambiguous match to a single V gene segment were excluded from the earlier analysis of 450 to 750 of the donors. In an earlier analysis of more than 500 of the donors, a V segment was called functional when productive rearrangements were above 56.7%, and segregating when the standard deviation between donors exceeded 5%. To diagnose cytomegalovirus status from the catalog of TCR beta chain sequences, a statistical classification framework was built. In a later analysis, TCR nucleotide sequences were compared against IMGT/GENE-DB human TR gene sequences so that V and J genes could be assigned. Using the TCRdist pipeline, a later analysis assigned CDR3 sequences along with most-parsimonious VDJ recombination scenarios. In a later analysis, every TCR beta chain was defined by the combination of its CDR3 amino acid sequence and its V-gene family, and reads without a unique V-gene family were dropped. To address suspected cross-contamination and a sequencing artifact, a later analysis removed some 620 highly shared, low-generation-probability nucleotide sequences. For each public chain, a later analysis derived a clonal expansion index from normalized ranks of inferred template counts within each repertoire. A later analysis computed generation probabilities with a VDJ recombination model fitted to out-of-frame rearrangements, and checked the results against IGoR. Hypergeometric tests were used in a later analysis to score TCR-TCR, TCR-HLA and TCR-CMV co-occurrence, with a repertoire-size bias correction applied to the TCR pairs. In a later analysis, false discovery rates were estimated by permuting HLA or CMV assignments 20 times. A later analysis grouped co-occurring TCRs with DBSCAN, adding TCRdist sequence similarity when clustering within HLA-allele-positive subsets. Repertoires with fewer than 30,000 or more than 120,000 public chains were left out of co-occurrence clustering, as were about five repertoires with anomalous nucleotide sharing. In its TCRdb copy, this immuneACCESS table keeps in-frame sequences only and misses some clones. Where compared with another copy, unresolved V genes explain less than half of these, and the others have no known cause. V and J calls plus clone size are reproduced from that table; the DNA served to infer D and trimming. Here the sample has roughly 60,000 clones; around two thirds occur a single time. Clones ranked in the top ten supply roughly a fifth of the sample.

Germline trimming: 5 bases from V, 7 bases from J; junction bases outside gene matches: 6. The germline V gene specifies SNHLY as CDR1 and FYNNEI as CDR2. The CDR3 runs 14 residues from the cysteine to the phenylalanine. Only CDR3 DNA remains: 42 bases, in frame from the first base. The cohort was made up of several hundred healthy bone marrow donors. At the time of sampling, all cohort members were nominally healthy, though unrecorded immune exposures were likely present. The donor was CMV seropositive and was included in the group of 290 or so seropositive cohort members. A peripheral blood sample was provided by each donor, and peripheral blood mononuclear cells were used for TCR beta sequencing. Genomic DNA was extracted from the blood cell samples with the Qiagen DNeasy Blood Extraction Kit. Comments on this clone: Its antigen remains unidentified. There are no base qualities to consult, and no much larger clone falls within one base.

Sequenced sample: PBMCs. The V and J segments used are TRBV2 and TRBJ2-7; TRBD1 matches 12 bases in the middle. This TCR came from a woman between 55 and 75 years old in good health and CMV-seropositive. The CDR3 is CASSQGQGAGEQYF. The bases are TGTGCCAGCAGTCAGGGACAGGGGGCGGGGGAGCAGTACTTC.